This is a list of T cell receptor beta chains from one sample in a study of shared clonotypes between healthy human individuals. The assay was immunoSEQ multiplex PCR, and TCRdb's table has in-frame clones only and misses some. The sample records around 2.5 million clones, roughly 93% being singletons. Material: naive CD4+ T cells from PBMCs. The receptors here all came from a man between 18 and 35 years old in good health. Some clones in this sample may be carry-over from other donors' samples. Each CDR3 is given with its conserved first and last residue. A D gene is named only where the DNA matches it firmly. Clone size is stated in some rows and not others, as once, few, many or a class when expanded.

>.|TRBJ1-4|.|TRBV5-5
TGTGCCAGCAGCTTGGTACAGGGCATGGCTAATGAAAAACTGTTTTTT
CASSLVQGMANEKLFF
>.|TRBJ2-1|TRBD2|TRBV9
TGTGCCAGCAGCGAGGGACTAGCGGCAAATGAGCAGTTCTTC
CASSEGLAANEQFF
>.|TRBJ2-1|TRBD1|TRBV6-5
TGTGCCAGCAGAAGGCCAGGGGGCTGGGAGCAGTTCTTC
CASRRPGGWEQFF
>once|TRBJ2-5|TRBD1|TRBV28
TGTGCCAGCAGTTCGACCGGGACAGGGGGATTTGAGACCCAGTACTTC
CASSSTGTGGFETQYF
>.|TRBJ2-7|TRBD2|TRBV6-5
TGTGCCAGCAGTTCCCGGGAAGCGGGAGTTTTCGGCGAGCAGTACTTC
CASSSREAGVFGEQYF
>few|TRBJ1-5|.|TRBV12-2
TGTGCAAGTCGCTCGGGGAGGGCTCAGCCCCAGCATTTT
CASRSGRAQPQHF
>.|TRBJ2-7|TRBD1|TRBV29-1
TGCAGCGTCTCCCTGGACAGGGGCCCCTACGAGCAGTACTTC
CSVSLDRGPYEQYF
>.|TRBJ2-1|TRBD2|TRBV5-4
TGTGCCACCTCACCTAGCGGGAGTCACAATGAGCAGTTCTTC
CATSPSGSHNEQFF
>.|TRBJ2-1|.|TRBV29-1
TGCAGCGTTGGGGACAATGAGCAGTTCTTC
CSVGDNEQFF
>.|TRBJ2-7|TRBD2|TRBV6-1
TGTGCCACTAGCGGGAGGGCCTCCGAGCAGTACTTC
CATSGRASEQYF
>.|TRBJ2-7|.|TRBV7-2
TGTGCCAGCAGCTCGGTCCGGCCTGCAAGAGAGCAGTACTTC
CASSSVRPAREQYF
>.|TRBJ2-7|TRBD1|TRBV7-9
TGTGCCAGCAGCTTACCGCGGACAGGGGACTACGAGCAGTACTTC
CASSLPRTGDYEQYF
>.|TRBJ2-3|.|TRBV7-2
TGTGCCAGCAGAATAAATAGGGGGGTTACCACAGATACGCAGTATTTT
CASRINRGVTTDTQYF
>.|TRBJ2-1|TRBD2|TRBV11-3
TGTGCCAGCAGCTTAGAGGGACTAGGCAATAAGGGGGAGCAGTTCTTC
CASSLEGLGNKGEQFF
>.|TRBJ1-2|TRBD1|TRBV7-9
TGTGCCAGCAGCCCCTCGACAGGGGGGATAAAATACTATGGCTACACCTTC
CASSPSTGGIKYYGYTF
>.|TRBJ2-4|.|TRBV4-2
TGTGCCAGCAGCCAAGTCACCCGAGGGATTCAGTACTTC
CASSQVTRGIQYF
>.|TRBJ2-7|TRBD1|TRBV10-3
TGTGCCGTAGGGTGGACAGGGGGATCGGGCGAGCAGTACTTC
CAVGWTGGSGEQYF
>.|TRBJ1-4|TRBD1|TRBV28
TGTGCCAGCAGTTTATTCGGGACAGGGGGACGTGAAAAACTGTTTTTT
CASSLFGTGGREKLFF
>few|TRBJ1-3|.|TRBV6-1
TGTGCCAGCAGTTCACAGGGAGACACCATATATTTT
CASSSQGDTIYF
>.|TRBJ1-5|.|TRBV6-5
TGTGCCAGCAAGGGACGAGTCCAAGGTCAGCCCCAGCATTTT
CASKGRVQGQPQHF
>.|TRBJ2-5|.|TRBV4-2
TGTGCCAGCAGCCAAGAGAAGGGTAGTCCTTATGGAGGGACCCAGTACTTC
CASSQEKGSPYGGTQYF
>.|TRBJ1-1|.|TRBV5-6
TGTGCCAGCAGCTTGGTCCCGGGGAACGCTGAAGCTTTCTTT
CASSLVPGNAEAFF